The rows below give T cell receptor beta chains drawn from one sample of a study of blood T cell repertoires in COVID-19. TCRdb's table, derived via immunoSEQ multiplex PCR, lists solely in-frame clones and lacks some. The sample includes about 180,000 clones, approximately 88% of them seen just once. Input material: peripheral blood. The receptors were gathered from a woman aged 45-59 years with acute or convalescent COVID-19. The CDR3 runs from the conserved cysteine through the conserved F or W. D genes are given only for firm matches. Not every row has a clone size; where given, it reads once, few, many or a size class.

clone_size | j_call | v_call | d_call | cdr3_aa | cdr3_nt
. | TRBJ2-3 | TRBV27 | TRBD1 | CASRPTGVSTDTQYF | TGTGCCAGCAGGCCTACAGGGGTTAGCACAGATACGCAGTATTTT
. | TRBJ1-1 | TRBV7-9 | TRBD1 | CATSSGQGFFSTEAFF | TGTGCCACCTCCAGTGGACAGGGGTTTTTCAGCACTGAAGCTTTCTTT
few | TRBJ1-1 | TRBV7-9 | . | CASSLVRGSEAFF | TGTGCCAGCAGCTTAGTCCGGGGGTCTGAAGCTTTCTTT
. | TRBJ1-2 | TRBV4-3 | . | CASSPAGQSNYGYTF | TGCGCCAGCAGCCCCGCTGGACAATCCAACTATGGCTACACCTTC
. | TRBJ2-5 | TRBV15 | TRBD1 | CATSKGAAPETQYF | TGTGCCACCAGCAAGGGGGCGGCCCCAGAGACCCAGTACTTC
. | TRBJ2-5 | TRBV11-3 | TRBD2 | CASSLDHPSGGQETQYF | TGTGCCAGCAGCTTAGATCATCCTAGCGGGGGCCAAGAGACCCAGTACTTC
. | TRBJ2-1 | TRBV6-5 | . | CASSYVSGGWNEQFF | TGTGCCAGCAGTTACGTGTCCGGGGGTTGGAATGAGCAGTTCTTC
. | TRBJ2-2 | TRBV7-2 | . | CASSLESRNTGELFF | TGTGCCAGCAGCTTAGAGTCCAGAAACACCGGGGAGCTGTTTTTT
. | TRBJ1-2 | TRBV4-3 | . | CASSQDRGSGYTF | TGCGCCAGCAGCCAAGACAGGGGCTCTGGCTACACCTTC
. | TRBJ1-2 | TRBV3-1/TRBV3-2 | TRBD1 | CASSVGTANYGYTF | TGTGCCAGCAGCGTTGGGACAGCTAACTATGGCTACACCTTC
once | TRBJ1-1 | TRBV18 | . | CASSSTVPGGKSVTEAFF | TGTGCCAGCTCATCCACCGTCCCGGGGGGAAAGTCGGTCACTGAAGCTTTCTTT
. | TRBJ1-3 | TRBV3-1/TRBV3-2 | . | CASSQHSGNTIYF | TGTGCCAGCAGCCAGCACTCCGGAAACACCATATATTTT
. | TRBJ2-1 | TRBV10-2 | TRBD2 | CAISSGGLAGVGEQFF | TGCGCCATATCCTCAGGGGGACTAGCGGGAGTAGGAGAGCAGTTCTTC
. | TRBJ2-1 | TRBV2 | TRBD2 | CASSEAGAGYNEQFF | TGTGCCAGCAGTGAGGCCGGAGCGGGATACAATGAGCAGTTCTTC
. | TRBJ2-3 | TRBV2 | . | CASSVLPGLDTQYF | TGTGCCAGCAGTGTACTCCCGGGACTAGATACGCAGTATTTT
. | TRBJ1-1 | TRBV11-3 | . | CASSSDPAVGTEAFF | TGTGCCAGCAGCTCGGATCCGGCGGTTGGCACTGAAGCTTTCTTT
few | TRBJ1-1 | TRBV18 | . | CASSPTVNTEAFF | TGTGCCAGCTCACCAACAGTGAACACTGAAGCTTTCTTT
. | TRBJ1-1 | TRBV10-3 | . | CAIKAGETEAFF | TGTGCCATCAAGGCAGGGGAAACTGAAGCTTTCTTT
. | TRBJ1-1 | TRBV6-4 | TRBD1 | CASSLDRDTEAFF | TGTGCCAGCAGTCTGGACAGGGACACTGAAGCTTTCTTT
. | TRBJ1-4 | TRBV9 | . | CASSVGLQDNEKLFF | TGTGCCAGCAGCGTAGGGCTCCAGGATAATGAAAAACTGTTTTTT
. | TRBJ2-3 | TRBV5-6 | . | CASSFPGVRGTDTQYF | TGTGCCAGCAGCTTCCCGGGGGTGCGGGGCACAGATACGCAGTATTTT
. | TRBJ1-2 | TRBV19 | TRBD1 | CASTTGVTASYGYTF | TGTGCCAGTACGACAGGGGTAACCGCCTCCTATGGCTACACCTTC
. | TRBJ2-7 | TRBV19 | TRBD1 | CASSPGTGRSYEQYF | TGTGCCAGTAGTCCTGGGACAGGCCGCTCCTACGAGCAGTACTTC
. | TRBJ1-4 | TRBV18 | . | CASSPFTTESNEKLFF | TGTGCCAGCTCACCCTTCACCACTGAGTCTAATGAAAAACTGTTTTTT